The 23 T cell receptor beta chains below all came from one sample that was sequenced in a study of cytomegalovirus exposure and HLA in healthy donors. Vbeta (60) and Jbeta (13) primers were used in the PCR. Sequencing used immunoSEQ multiplex PCR; TCRdb keeps in-frame clones, though not all of them. The sample includes 97,000 or so clones, more than 70% of them seen just once. Sequencing was carried out using PBMCs. These TCRs come from a male donor in good health and CMV-seropositive.

This chain connects TRBV10-3 to TRBJ2-1; D is unclear. The CDR3 spans 12 residues. The germline V gene has CDR1 ENHRY and CDR2 SYGVKD. V lost 2 bases and J lost 10, with 9 bases in between. For the CDR3, the DNA is TGTGCCATCAGTGAGGGAGACTGGGAGCAGTTCTTC. The encoded protein is CAISEGDWEQFF.

J is TRBJ1-5 and V is TRBV6-5; D is unresolved. The CDR3 has 13 residues. The ends were cut back, 5 bases at V and 2 bases at J, with 7 bases in the middle. CDR1 is MNHEY, CDR2 SVGAGI, per germline. CDR3 protein: CASSRRGNQPQHF. The CDR3 coding sequence is TGTGCCAGCAGTAGGAGGGGCAATCAGCCCCAGCATTTT.

Only one count was recorded for this clone. The chain employs TRBV18 and TRBJ1-1; D not certain. This CDR3 has 13 amino acids. CDR1 KGHSH and CDR2 LQKENI come from the germline V gene. Trimming took off 5 bases at V and 0 bases at J, with 7 bases between the two ends. In DNA form, the CDR3 reads TGTGCCAGCTCATTGACACTGAACACTGAAGCTTTCTTT. Amino acids: CASSLTLNTEAFF.

The V and J genes are TRBV7-6 and TRBJ2-3; D might be TRBD1 (6 bases). V shed 4 bases and J shed 1 base, with 9 bases lying between them. Germline CDR1 reads SGHVS; CDR2 reads FNYEAQ. CDR3 length equals 14 residues. The CDR3 DNA is TGTGCCAGCAGCTCATACAGGGGCACAGATACGCAGTATTTT. It is translated as CASSSYRGTDTQYF.

The chain links TRBV28 to TRBJ1-5; D is unresolved. The CDR3 sequence is 15 residues long. The V end was cut by 1 base, the J end by 0 bases, with 7 bases between. Germline lookup yields CDR1 MDHEN and CDR2 SYDVKM. CDR3 region: CASSLSGDSNQPQHF. CDR3 DNA: TGTGCCAGCAGTTTATCCGGGGATAGCAATCAGCCCCAGCATTTT.

Concerning this clone itself: One junction end does not reproduce the germline sequence, and a read error may be involved. V and J are TRBV28 and TRBJ2-4; maybe TRBD2 (5 bases). Germline lookup yields CDR1 MDHEN and CDR2 SYDVKM. This CDR3 comprises 15 residues. The CDR3 region is CASTPPGLAKNSQYF. In nucleotides, the CDR3 is TGTGCCAGCACCCCTCCGGGTCTAGCCAAAAACAGTCAGTACTTC.

This chain joins TRBV10-3 and TRBJ1-2; D is undetermined. The CDR3 runs to 16 residues. Germline V gives CDR1 ENHRY, CDR2 SYGVKD. The V end lost 3 bases, the J end lost 1 base, and 15 bases lay between the germline ends. The CDR3 protein is CAISDFSVAVNYGYTF. CDR3 nucleotides: TGTGCCATCAGTGACTTTTCTGTTGCAGTTAACTATGGCTACACCTTC.

This chain connects TRBV2 to TRBJ1-2; TRBD1 aligns across 7 bases. Germline CDR1 is SNHLY and CDR2 is FYNNEI. The CDR3 covers 12 residues. The J segment lost 8 bases and the V segment lost 4 bases, leaving 4 bases of the junction unmatched. The CDR3 loop is CASSGTGGGYTF. The CDR3, as DNA: TGTGCCAGCAGTGGGACAGGAGGCGGCTACACCTTC.

The chain recombines TRBV19 with TRBJ2-5, with no clear D. The CDR3 sequence is 17 residues long. Per the germline V gene, CDR1 is LNHDA and CDR2 is SQIVND (reference sequence). The V end lost 3 bases, the J end lost 2 bases, and 19 bases lay between the germline ends. CDR3 sequence (DNA): TGTGCCAGTAGTATCGGCCTCCTCAAGACGGGTCAAGAGACCCAGTACTTC. This codes for CASSIGLLKTGQETQYF.

This clone has only a few counts. The chain couples TRBV28 to TRBJ2-3; 8 bases agree with TRBD2. V lost 8 bases and J lost 5; bases outside the gene matches: 9. The CDR3 contains 14 residues. Germline V gene data show CDR1 as MDHEN and CDR2 as SYDVKM. The CDR3 spells CASCRAGGGDTQYF. The CDR3 nucleotides are TGTGCCAGCTGCAGGGCGGGAGGTGGAGATACGCAGTATTTT.

The rearrangement links TRBV5-6 to TRBJ2-3; tentative D call: TRBD1 (6 bases). With 0 bases removed from V and 1 base from J, the gap between germline ends came to 9 bases. The CDR3 runs 15 residues. The germline V gene has CDR1 SGHDT and CDR2 YYEEEE. As DNA, the CDR3 is TGTGCCAGCAGCTTGGTCGCAGGGGGCACAGATACGCAGTATTTT. As protein: CASSLVAGGTDTQYF.

The chain combines TRBV29-1 with TRBJ1-3, with no clear D. Trimming removed 2 bases from V and 0 bases from J, with 5 bases in between. The CDR3 has 13 residues. Germline-derived CDR1 and CDR2 are SQVTM and ANQGSEA. The CDR3 loop reads CSVETVSGNTIYF. CDR3 coding DNA: TGCAGCGTTGAAACAGTCTCTGGAAACACCATATATTTT.

The rearrangement uses TRBV27 and TRBJ2-7; 7 bases match TRBD1. Trimming at V came to 5 bases and at J to 0 bases, leaving 7 bases not matched to a gene. CDR1 is MNHEY and CDR2 is SMNVEV in the germline V gene (reference sequence). The CDR3 spans 15 residues. The CDR3 sequence is CASSPRTGLSYEQYF. CDR3 nucleotide sequence: TGTGCCAGCAGTCCCCGGACAGGTCTCTCCTACGAGCAGTACTTC.

V gene TRBV5-4 combines with J gene TRBJ1-1, with a tentative D call TRBD1 (5 bases). This CDR3 contains 15 residues. Germline V gene data show CDR1 as SGHNT and CDR2 as YYREEE (reference sequence). V was cut by 5 bases and J by 6 bases, with 20 bases left in between. CDR3 region: CASSQFPQEQAEAFF. The CDR3 DNA sequence: TGTGCCAGCAGTCAGTTTCCACAGGAGCAAGCTGAAGCTTTCTTT.

CDR3: CAVRSGGGNTGELFF. The CDR3 region has the DNA TGTGCTGTACGGTCCGGCGGAGGGAACACCGGGGAGCTGTTTTTT. The V gene is TRBV7-9, the J gene TRBJ2-2, with a possible D match to TRBD2 (5 bases). Germline V gene lookup returns CDR1 SEHNR and CDR2 FQNEAQ (reference sequence). The CDR3 is made up of 15 amino acids.

The chain has TRBV4-1 and TRBJ2-1, with TRBD2 matching 7 bases. The CDR3 extends over 16 amino acids. The ends lost 0 bases at V and 3 bases at J; junction bases unmatched: 5. The germline V gene has CDR1 MGHRA and CDR2 YSYEKL. CDR3 coding DNA: TGCGCCAGCAGCCAAGAGGGGAGCGGGGTCTACAATGAGCAGTTCTTC. Its translation is CASSQEGSGVYNEQFF.

This clone came up once. V is TRBV7-2 and J is TRBJ2-7; possibly TRBD1 for D (5 bases). Per germline, CDR1 SGHTA and CDR2 FQGNSA. V was trimmed by 1 base and J by 3 bases, leaving 10 bases between them. The CDR3 is 14 residues long. The DNA for the CDR3 is TGTGCCAGCAGCTTAGTAGGGGTGCACTACGAGCAGTACTTC. It encodes CASSLVGVHYEQYF.

The chain is built from TRBV7-9 and TRBJ2-7; D is perhaps TRBD2 (7 bases). Per germline, CDR1 SEHNR and CDR2 FQNEAQ (reference sequence). Trimming removed 6 bases from V and 3 bases from J, with 15 bases in between. The length of the CDR3 is 14 residues. The DNA for the CDR3 is TGTGCCAGCAGTCGGGGGGCAGGGAACTACGAGCAGTACTTC. Its protein is CASSRGAGNYEQYF.

The rearrangement links TRBV2 to TRBJ2-1; 7 bases align to TRBD1. The CDR3 consists of 15 residues. The V segment lost 5 bases and the J segment 0 bases; nucleotides outside the gene matches: 4. Germline-derived CDR1 and CDR2 are SNHLY and FYNNEI. The CDR3 loop reads CASSQGDSSYNEQFF. The CDR3 nucleotides are TGTGCCAGCAGTCAGGGGGACAGCTCCTACAATGAGCAGTTCTTC.

The rearrangement joins TRBV29-1 to TRBJ2-5; tentative D call: TRBD2 (7 bases). The DNA end favors TRBJ2-7, so the J call may be wrong. There are 14 residues in the CDR3. From germline, CDR1 is SQVTM and CDR2 ANQGSEA. CDR3 residues: CSVVGGGRPLEQYF. DNA for the CDR3: TGCAGCGTTGTGGGGGGCGGGAGACCCCTCGAGCAGTACTTC.

This clone was observed a single time. This sequence joins TRBV7-2 and TRBJ1-2; no definite D call. Germline lookup yields CDR1 SGHTA and CDR2 FQGNSA. Trimming pared 3 bases from V and 5 bases from J, leaving 10 bases between. The CDR3 spans 13 residues. CDR3 sequence: CASSLGLLYGYTF. The DNA for the CDR3 is TGTGCCAGCAGCTTGGGCCTCCTTTATGGCTACACCTTC.

V is TRBV6-5 and J is TRBJ1-2; D unclear. The CDR3 is 13 amino acids. V was clipped by 0 bases and J by 6 bases, with 8 bases between them. CDR1 and CDR2 from the germline V gene are MNHEY and SVGAGI. The CDR3 spells CASSYSYGDGYTF. In DNA, the CDR3 is TGTGCCAGCAGTTACTCATACGGAGATGGCTACACCTTC.

A single count supports this clone. V gene TRBV7-2 combines with J gene TRBJ1-6; 8 positions match TRBD1. The V gene end was trimmed by 5 bases and the J gene end by 8 bases; junction bases not matched to a gene: 8. CDR1 SGHTA and CDR2 FQGNSA come from the germline V gene. The CDR3 has 15 amino acids. In DNA, the CDR3 is TGTGCCAGCAGCCCCGGGACAGGTCGATATTCACCCCTCCACTTT. Amino acids: CASSPGTGRYSPLHF.